The T cell receptor beta chain under discussion was sequenced for a study of cytomegalovirus exposure and HLA in healthy donors. The study, taken as a whole, reports: Presence/absence results assume similar sequencing depth per donor, which may not hold. TCR beta sequences reportedly predicted the HLA-A and HLA-B alleles of most subjects accurately. Sequencing artifact likely explains a cluster of highly shared sequence variants. The authors later linked a missense DCLRE1C variant to TCR beta V- and J-gene trimming.

PCR involved 60 Vbeta and 13 Jbeta primers. Profiling relied on immunoSEQ multiplex PCR, and the TCRdb table lists in-frame clones only, not all of them. The profile covers 210,000 or so clones, with almost 80% appearing a single time and 1.5% to 2% taken by the ten largest. The CDR3 sequence is 15 residues long. The V gene end was trimmed by 8 bases and the J gene end by 0 bases; junction bases not matched to a gene: 4. Germline V gene sequence: CDR1 MNHEY, CDR2 SMNVEV (reference sequence). Regarding this clone: Its antigen is undetermined.

The chain combines TRBV27 with TRBJ2-5; 12 positions match TRBD2. The source is a man aged 18 to 30 in good health and CMV-seronegative. The sample taken for sequencing was PBMCs. The CDR3 DNA sequence: TGTGCCAGCCGTAGACTAGCGGGAGACCAAGAGACCCAGTACTTC. Protein product: CASRRLAGDQETQYF.